The rows below give T cell receptor beta chains drawn from one sample of a study of molecular identifiers for immune sequencing clone quantification. TCRdb used MiXCR to reprocess the PCR reads, holding one entry per CDR3 protein. The data hold around 460,000 distinct CDR3 sequences, with around 23% observed a single time. Sequences were obtained from naive CD8+ T cells from blood, with Jurkat cell RNA spiked in. All receptors derive from a human donor in good health. Some libraries in this study had Jurkat cell RNA spiked in. The CDR3 runs from the conserved cysteine through the conserved F or W. A D gene is named only where the DNA matches it firmly.

d_gene,v_gene,j_gene,CDR3aa
TRBD1,TRBV4-1,TRBJ2-3,CASSQRVPTGGVTDTQYF
TRBD1,TRBV20-1,TRBJ1-5,CSATQDRAPNQPQHF
NA,TRBV6-5,TRBJ2-5,CASSFVGGGGETQYF
TRBD2,TRBV29-1,TRBJ2-2,CSVTSGAHTGELFF
TRBD2,TRBV11-2,TRBJ2-7,CASSPTTSFFSHEQYF
NA,TRBV11-2,TRBJ1-1,CASSLVTALNTEAFF
NA,TRBV14,TRBJ2-2,CASGQTRPNTGELFF
NA,TRBV5-4,TRBJ2-2,CASRSQGPGELFF
NA,TRBV14,TRBJ2-2,CASSQGTALTGELFF
TRBD1,TRBV5-1,TRBJ1-6,CASTLDRGGSRLHF
NA,TRBV20-1,TRBJ2-7,CSARDQGEPTYEQYF
NA,TRBV5-8,TRBJ2-7,CASSLSAAVNYEQYF
NA,TRBV6-5,TRBJ1-1,CASSYGVGHTEAFF
TRBD1,TRBV12-3/TRBV12-4,TRBJ2-5,CASSYGTGVETQYF
NA,TRBV2,TRBJ1-1,CAARGVGTEAFF
NA,TRBV28,TRBJ2-7,CVSSRSYEQYF
NA,TRBV20-1,TRBJ2-4,CSAYYGTGAKNIQYF
NA,TRBV4-1,TRBJ1-4,CASSQDQLDEKLFF
NA,TRBV7-6,TRBJ1-1,CASSLAAGAEAFF
NA,TRBV20-1,TRBJ2-5,CSADHGVLGQETQYF
NA,TRBV5-4,TRBJ1-2,CASSLMGAANYGYTF
NA,TRBV4-1,TRBJ2-7,CASSQHIKETYEQYF
NA,TRBV5-4,TRBJ2-7,CASSLQPRGLQPYEQYF
TRBD1,TRBV13,TRBJ2-3,CASSPETGKATDTQYF
TRBD1,TRBV30,TRBJ2-5,CACFSPGQGSETQYF
NA,TRBV14,TRBJ1-1,CASSQLPGVEAFF
NA,TRBV28,TRBJ2-7,CASREAGLVEQYF
NA,TRBV20-1,TRBJ1-2,CSAAPREGYGYTF
TRBD1,TRBV28,TRBJ2-1,CASSGSEGQLDNEQFF